Listed here is a single T cell receptor (beta chain). Germline assignment: CDR1 SGHRS and CDR2 YFSETQ. J lost 2 bases, V lost 5 bases, and 3 bases had no gene match. This CDR3 has 14 amino acids. Recovered Cohort 3 donors showed two negative PCRs, clearance, or symptom resolution. The sample comes from a study of blood T cell repertoires in COVID-19. Per the study methods: The authors estimated nucleated cell counts from reference gene primer amplification. Method: immunoSEQ multiplex PCR; TCRdb's copy keeps in-frame clones and lacks some. D and trimming were read from the DNA, whereas the V and J calls and clone size are those reported in that table. The sample has roughly 360,000 clones; roughly four fifths are singletons.

Sequencing input: PBMCs or T cells enriched from blood (not recorded which). This chain links TRBV5-1 with TRBJ1-4; 7 nucleotides align to TRBD1. This clonotype was obtained from a woman in her forties or fifties who had recovered from COVID-19. CDR3 amino acids: CASRPGQTNEKLFF. DNA for the CDR3: TGCGCCAGCAGACCGGGACAGACTAATGAAAAACTGTTTTTT. The variable domain in full, completed from reference TRBV5-1 and TRBJ1-4, reads KAGVTQTPRYLIKTRGQQVTLSCSPISGHRSVSWYQQTPGQGLQFLFEYFSETQRNKGNFPGRFSGRQFSNSRSEMNVSTLELGDSALYLCASRPGQTNEKLFFGSGTQLSVL.